This T cell receptor beta chain was captured in a study of T cell responses to AZD1222 COVID-19 vaccine. Study-wide results and limits: Only a handful of AZD1222 recipients, several in all, had baseline seropositivity. All repertoire sampling was performed exclusively after the peak T cell response. The donors showed a predominance of white British ancestry and of females, with possible underestimation of clonal diversity.

CDR3 length: 12 amino acids. Trimming shortened V by 4 bases and J by 10 bases, and 12 bases separated the two germline ends. Germline V CDR1 and CDR2: KGHDR, SFDVKD. Second-dose groups at about 4 or about 12 weeks were pooled. The data were produced by immunoSEQ multiplex PCR, yet TCRdb's version contains in-frame clones alone and is incomplete. The repertoire includes some 150,000 clones, over 90% of them detected once, and about 1.4% sits in the top ten. As concerns this clone: The antigen remains undetermined.

The sample was peripheral blood, taken 28 days after the second AZD1222 dose. The chain employs TRBV24-1 and TRBJ1-2; D not resolved. This clonotype originated in an adult who received the AZD1222 COVID-19 vaccine. The CDR3 sequence is CATSEQDGFYTF. In DNA form, the CDR3 reads TGTGCCACCAGTGAACAAGACGGATTCTACACCTTC.